Given below is one T cell receptor beta chain in context. These data are taken from a study of blood T cell repertoires in COVID-19. Study details: Samples taken during acute and convalescent COVID-19 were collected in the United States, Italy and Spain. PBMCs, B-cell-depleted T cells, or T cells provided the cDNA or gDNA that made up the material.

Authors' methods: Scientists estimated how many nucleated cells there were by amplifying reference gene primers. TCRdb's table, derived via immunoSEQ multiplex PCR, lists solely in-frame clones and lacks some. V and J calls and clone size are as listed in that table; D and trimming were resolved from the DNA. The sample holds approximately 90,000 clones, 75% to 90% seen once. Patients at the Seattle site were enrolled during active infection and followed longitudinally. The CDR3 length is 14 residues. With 3 bases clipped from V and 3 bases from J, the junction kept 6 bases outside the gene matches. Germline V gene data show CDR1 as SQVTM and CDR2 as ANQGSEA.

The sequenced material came from peripheral blood. This chain joins TRBV29-1 and TRBJ2-3; 7 nucleotides match TRBD2. This TCR was recovered from a man aged 55 to 69 with COVID-19, enrolled during active disease. CDR3 in DNA: TGCAGCGTTGATGGGGCGGGAGAGACAGATACGCAGTATTTT. It is translated as CSVDGAGETDTQYF.